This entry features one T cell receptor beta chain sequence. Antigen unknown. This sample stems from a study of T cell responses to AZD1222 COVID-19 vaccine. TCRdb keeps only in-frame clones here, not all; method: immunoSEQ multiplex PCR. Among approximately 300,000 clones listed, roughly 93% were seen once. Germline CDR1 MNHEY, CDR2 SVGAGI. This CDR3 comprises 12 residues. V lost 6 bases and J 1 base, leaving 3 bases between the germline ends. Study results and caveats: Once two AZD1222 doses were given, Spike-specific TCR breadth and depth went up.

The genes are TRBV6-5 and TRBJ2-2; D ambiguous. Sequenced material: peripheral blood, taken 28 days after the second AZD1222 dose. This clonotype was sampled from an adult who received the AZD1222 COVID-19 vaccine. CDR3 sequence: CASRGNTGELFF. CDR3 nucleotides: TGTGCCAGCAGAGGGAACACCGGGGAGCTGTTTTTT.